The entry below describes one T cell receptor (beta chain). The data originate from a study of control samples from healthy donors and cancer patients. The data were produced by immunoSEQ multiplex PCR, yet TCRdb's version contains in-frame clones alone and is incomplete. The sample gives 100,000 to 150,000 clones, roughly 87% of which show up once; about 1.8% is in the top ten. There are 17 residues in the CDR3. Trimming stripped 3 bases from V and 3 bases from J, with 20 bases between. Germline V gene data show CDR1 as SGHNT and CDR2 as YYREEE (reference sequence). This TCR came from a man between 18 and 29 years old in good health. Sequencing was performed on blood. V is TRBV5-4 and J is TRBJ2-3; D might be TRBD2 (6 bases). In DNA form, the CDR3 reads TGTGCCAGCAGCTCCGTTCCAAGGGGCGCGGGGACAGATACGCAGTATTTT. Its translation: CASSSVPRGAGTDTQYF. Combining the CDR3 with reference TRBV5-4 and TRBJ2-3 gives the whole variable domain ETGVTQSPTHLIKTRGQQVTLRCSSQSGHNTVSWYQQALGQGPQFIFQYYREEENGRGNFPPRFSGLQFPNYSSELNVNALELDDSALYLCASSSVPRGAGTDTQYFGPGTRLTVL.